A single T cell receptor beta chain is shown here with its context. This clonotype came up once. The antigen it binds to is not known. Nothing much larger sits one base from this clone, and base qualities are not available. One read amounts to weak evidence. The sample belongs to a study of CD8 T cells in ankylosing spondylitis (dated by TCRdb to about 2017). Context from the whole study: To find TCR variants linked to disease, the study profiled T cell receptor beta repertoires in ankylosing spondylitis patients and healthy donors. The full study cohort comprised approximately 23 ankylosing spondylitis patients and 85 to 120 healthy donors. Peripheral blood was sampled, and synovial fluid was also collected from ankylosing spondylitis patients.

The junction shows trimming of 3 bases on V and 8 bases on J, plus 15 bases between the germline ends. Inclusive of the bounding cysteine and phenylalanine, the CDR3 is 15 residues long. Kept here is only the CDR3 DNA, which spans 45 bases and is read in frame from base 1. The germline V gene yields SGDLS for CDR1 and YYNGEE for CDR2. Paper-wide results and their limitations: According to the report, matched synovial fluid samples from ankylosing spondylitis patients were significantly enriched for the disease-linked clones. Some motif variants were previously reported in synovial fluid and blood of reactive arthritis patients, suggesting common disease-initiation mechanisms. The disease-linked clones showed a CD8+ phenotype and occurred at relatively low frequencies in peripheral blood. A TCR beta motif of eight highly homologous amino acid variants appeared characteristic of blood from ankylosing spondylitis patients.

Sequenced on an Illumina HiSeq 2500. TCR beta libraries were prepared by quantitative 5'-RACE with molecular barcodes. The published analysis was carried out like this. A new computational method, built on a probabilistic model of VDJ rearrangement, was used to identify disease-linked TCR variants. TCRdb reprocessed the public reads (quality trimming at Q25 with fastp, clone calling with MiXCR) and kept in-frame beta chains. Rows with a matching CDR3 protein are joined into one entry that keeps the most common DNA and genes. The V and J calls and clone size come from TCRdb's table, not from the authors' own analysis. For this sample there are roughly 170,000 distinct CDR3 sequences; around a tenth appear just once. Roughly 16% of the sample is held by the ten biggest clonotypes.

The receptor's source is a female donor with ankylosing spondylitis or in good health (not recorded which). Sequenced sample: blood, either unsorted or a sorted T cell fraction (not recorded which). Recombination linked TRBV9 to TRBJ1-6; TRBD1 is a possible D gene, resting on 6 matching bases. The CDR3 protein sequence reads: CASSAQQGRDSPLHF. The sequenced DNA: TGTGCCAGCAGCGCCCAACAGGGTAGAGATTCACCCCTCCACTTT. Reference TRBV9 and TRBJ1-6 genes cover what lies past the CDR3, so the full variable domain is DSGVTQTPKHLITATGQRVTLRCSPRSGDLSVYWYQQSLDQGLQFLIQYYNGEERAKGNILERFSAQQFPDLHSELNLSSLELGDSALYFCASSAQQGRDSPLHFGNGTRLTVT.